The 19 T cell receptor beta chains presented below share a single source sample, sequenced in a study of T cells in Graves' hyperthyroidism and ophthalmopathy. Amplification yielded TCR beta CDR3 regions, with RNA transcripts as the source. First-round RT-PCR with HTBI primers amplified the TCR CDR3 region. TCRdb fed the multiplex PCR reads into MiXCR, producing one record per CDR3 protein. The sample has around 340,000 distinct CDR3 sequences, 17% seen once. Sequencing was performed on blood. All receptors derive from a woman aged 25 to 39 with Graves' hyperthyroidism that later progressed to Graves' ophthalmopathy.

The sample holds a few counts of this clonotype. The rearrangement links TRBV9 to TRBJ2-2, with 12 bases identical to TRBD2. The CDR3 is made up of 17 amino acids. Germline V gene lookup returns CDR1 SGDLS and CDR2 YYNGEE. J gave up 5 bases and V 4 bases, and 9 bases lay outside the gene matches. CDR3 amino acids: CASSPRLAGVDTGELFF. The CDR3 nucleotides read TGTGCCAGCAGCCCCCGACTAGCGGGAGTTGATACCGGGGAGCTGTTTTTT. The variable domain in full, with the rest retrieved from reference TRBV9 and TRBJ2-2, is DSGVTQTPKHLITATGQRVTLRCSPRSGDLSVYWYQQSLDQGLQFLIQYYNGEERAKGNILERFSAQQFPDLHSELNLSSLELGDSALYFCASSPRLAGVDTGELFFGEGSRLTVL.

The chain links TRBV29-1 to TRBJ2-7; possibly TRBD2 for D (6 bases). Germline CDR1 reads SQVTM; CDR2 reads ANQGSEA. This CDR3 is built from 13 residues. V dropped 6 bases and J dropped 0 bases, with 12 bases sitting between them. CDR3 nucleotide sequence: TGCAGCGTCGTCGGACTAAGCTCCTACGAGCAGTACTTC. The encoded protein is CSVVGLSSYEQYF.

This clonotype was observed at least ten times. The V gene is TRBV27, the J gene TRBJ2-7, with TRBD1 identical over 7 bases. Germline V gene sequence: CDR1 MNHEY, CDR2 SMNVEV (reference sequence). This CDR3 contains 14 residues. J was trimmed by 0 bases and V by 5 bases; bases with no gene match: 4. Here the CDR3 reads CASSMTGNSYEQYF. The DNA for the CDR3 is TGTGCCAGCAGTATGACAGGGAACTCCTACGAGCAGTACTTC.

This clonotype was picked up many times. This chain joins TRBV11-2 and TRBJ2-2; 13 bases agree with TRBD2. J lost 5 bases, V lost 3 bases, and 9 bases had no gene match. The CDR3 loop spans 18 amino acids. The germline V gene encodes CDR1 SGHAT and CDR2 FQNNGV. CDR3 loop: CASSLLLAGGLLTGELFF. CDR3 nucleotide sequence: TGTGCCAGCAGCTTGTTACTAGCGGGAGGGCTGCTTACCGGGGAGCTGTTTTTT.

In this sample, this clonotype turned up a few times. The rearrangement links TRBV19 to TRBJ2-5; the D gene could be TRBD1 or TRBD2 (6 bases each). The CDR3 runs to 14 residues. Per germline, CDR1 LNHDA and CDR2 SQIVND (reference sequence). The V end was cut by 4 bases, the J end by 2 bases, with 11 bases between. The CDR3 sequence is CASSRGDKQETQYF. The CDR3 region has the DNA TGTGCCAGTAGTAGGGGGGACAAGCAAGAGACCCAGTACTTC.

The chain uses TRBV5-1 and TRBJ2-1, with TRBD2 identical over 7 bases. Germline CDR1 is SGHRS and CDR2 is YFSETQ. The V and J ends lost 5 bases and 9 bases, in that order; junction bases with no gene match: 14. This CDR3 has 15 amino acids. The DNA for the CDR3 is TGCGCCAGCAGTTTTCTAGCGGCCCCGGGAGGTGAGCAGTTCTTC. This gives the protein CASSFLAAPGGEQFF.

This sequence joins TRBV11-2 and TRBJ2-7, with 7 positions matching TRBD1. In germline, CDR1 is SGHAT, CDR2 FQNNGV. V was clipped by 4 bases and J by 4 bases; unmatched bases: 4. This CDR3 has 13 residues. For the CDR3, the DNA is TGTGCCAGCAGCTCAGCGACAGGGTACGAGCAGTACTTC. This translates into CASSSATGYEQYF.

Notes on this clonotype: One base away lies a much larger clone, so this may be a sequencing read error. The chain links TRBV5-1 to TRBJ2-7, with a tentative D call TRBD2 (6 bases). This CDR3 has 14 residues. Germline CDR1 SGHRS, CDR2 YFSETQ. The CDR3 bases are TGCGCCAGCAGCTTTAATAGCGGATCCTACGATCAGTACTTC. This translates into CASSFNSGSYDQYF.

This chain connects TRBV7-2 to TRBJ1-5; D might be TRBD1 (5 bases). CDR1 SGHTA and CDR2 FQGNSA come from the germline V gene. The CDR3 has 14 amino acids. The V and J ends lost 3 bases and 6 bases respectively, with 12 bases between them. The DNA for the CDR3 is TGTGCCAGCAGCTTGCCCCCCGGGGGTCAGCCCCAGCATTTT. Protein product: CASSLPPGGQPQHF. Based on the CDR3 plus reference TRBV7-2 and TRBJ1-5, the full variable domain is GAGVSQSPSNKVTEKGKDVELRCDPISGHTALYWYRQSLGQGLEFLIYFQGNSAPDKSGLPSDRFSAERTGGSVSTLTIQRTQQEDSAVYLCASSLPPGGQPQHFGDGTRLSIL.

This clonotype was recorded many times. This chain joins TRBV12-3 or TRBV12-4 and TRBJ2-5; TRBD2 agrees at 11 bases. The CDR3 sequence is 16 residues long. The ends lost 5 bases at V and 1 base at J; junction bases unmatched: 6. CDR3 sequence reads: CASSTLAGGPQETQYF. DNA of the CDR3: TGTGCCAGCAGTACCCTAGCGGGGGGACCCCAAGAGACCCAGTACTTC.

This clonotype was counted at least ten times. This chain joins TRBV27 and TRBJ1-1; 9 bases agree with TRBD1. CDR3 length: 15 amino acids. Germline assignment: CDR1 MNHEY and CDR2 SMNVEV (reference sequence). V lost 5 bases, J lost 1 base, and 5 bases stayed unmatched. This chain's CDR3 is CASSVTTGGNTEAFF. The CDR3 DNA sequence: TGTGCCAGCAGTGTTACGACAGGGGGGAACACTGAAGCTTTCTTT.

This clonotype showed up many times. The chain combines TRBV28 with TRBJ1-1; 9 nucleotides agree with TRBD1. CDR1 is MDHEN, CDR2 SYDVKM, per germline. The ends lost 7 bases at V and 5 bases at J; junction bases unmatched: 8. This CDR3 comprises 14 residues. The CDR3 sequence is CASTSQGAVTEAFF. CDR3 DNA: TGTGCCAGCACCTCACAGGGGGCCGTGACTGAAGCTTTCTTT.

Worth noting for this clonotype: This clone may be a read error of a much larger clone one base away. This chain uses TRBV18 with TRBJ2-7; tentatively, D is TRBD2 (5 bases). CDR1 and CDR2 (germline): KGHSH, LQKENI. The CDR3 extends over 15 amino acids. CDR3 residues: CASPPDLTNSYEQYF. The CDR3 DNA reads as TGTGCCAGCCCACCCGATCTGACTAACAGCTACGAGCAGTACTTC.

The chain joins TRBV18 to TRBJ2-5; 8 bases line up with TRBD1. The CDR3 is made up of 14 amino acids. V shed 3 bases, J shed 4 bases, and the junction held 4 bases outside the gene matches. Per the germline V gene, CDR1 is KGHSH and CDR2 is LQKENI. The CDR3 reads CASSPKDRGETQYF. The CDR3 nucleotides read TGTGCCAGCTCACCGAAAGACAGGGGAGAGACCCAGTACTTC.

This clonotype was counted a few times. CDR3 sequence (DNA): TGTGCCAGCAGCACCTACCTTGATACCTACAATGAGCAGTTCTTC. Amino acids: CASSTYLDTYNEQFF. The V call is TRBV7-2, the J call TRBJ2-1; no firm D call. From germline, CDR1 is SGHTA and CDR2 FQGNSA. The CDR3 is 15 residues long. The V gene lost 5 bases and the J gene lost 2 bases, with 13 bases spanning the gap.

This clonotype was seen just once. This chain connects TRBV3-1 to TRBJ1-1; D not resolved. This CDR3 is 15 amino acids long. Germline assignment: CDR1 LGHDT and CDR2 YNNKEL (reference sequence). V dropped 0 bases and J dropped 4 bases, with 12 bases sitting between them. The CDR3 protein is CASSQDSGVGTEAFF. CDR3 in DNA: TGTGCCAGCAGCCAAGATTCCGGGGTTGGCACTGAAGCTTTCTTT.

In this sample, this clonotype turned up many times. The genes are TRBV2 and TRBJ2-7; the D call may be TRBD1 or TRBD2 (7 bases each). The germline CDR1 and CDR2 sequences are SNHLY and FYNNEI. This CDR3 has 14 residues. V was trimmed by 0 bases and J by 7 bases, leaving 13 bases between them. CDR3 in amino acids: CASSEALQGGEQYF. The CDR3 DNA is TGTGCCAGCAGTGAAGCGCTTCAGGGGGGGGAGCAGTACTTC.

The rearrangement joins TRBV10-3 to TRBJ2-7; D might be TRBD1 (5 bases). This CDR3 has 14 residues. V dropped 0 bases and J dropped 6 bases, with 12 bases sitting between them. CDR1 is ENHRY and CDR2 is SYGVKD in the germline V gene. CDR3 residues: CAISESRQQGEQYF. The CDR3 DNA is TGTGCCATCAGTGAGTCCCGACAGCAGGGCGAGCAGTACTTC.

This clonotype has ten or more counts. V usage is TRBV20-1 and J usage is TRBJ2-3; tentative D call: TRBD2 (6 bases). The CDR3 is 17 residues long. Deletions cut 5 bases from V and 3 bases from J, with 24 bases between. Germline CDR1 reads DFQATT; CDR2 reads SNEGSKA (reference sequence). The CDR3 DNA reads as TGCAGTGCTGGCCACCCCCTGAGGCGGGATAGTACAGATACGCAGTATTTT. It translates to CSAGHPLRRDSTDTQYF.